These 31 T cell receptor beta chains share one sample of origin, sequenced in a study of CD8 T cells in ankylosing spondylitis. TCRdb ran MiXCR on the 5' RACE reads and lists one entry per CDR3 protein. The sample consists of 35,000 to 45,000 distinct CDR3 sequences, 11% of them appearing once. Specimen: blood, either unsorted or a sorted T cell fraction (not recorded which). These receptors came from a male donor with ankylosing spondylitis or in good health (not recorded which).

This clonotype was observed at least ten times. This chain joins TRBV15 and TRBJ2-3; D is possibly TRBD2 (6 bases). V lost 4 bases and J lost 2, with 10 bases in between. Looked up from germline, CDR1 is LNHNV and CDR2 is YYDKDF (reference sequence). This CDR3 has 14 residues. This CDR3 reads CATSTGGATDTQYF. In DNA, the CDR3 is TGTGCCACCAGCACCGGGGGTGCCACAGATACGCAGTATTTT.

The sample holds many counts of this clonotype. The chain couples TRBV25-1 to TRBJ1-4; D gene uncertain. The germline V and J ends were trimmed by 1 base and 0 bases, with 9 bases remaining between them. The CDR3 has 16 amino acids. Germline lookup yields CDR1 MGHDK and CDR2 SYGVNS. CDR3 protein: CASSEWWGSTNEKLFF. The CDR3 region has the DNA TGTGCCAGCAGTGAATGGTGGGGTTCAACTAATGAAAAACTGTTTTTT.

This clonotype was seen ten or more times. The chain carries TRBV12-3 or TRBV12-4 and TRBJ2-3, with D unclear. Trimming left V 6 bases short and J 0 bases short, with 19 bases between. This CDR3 has 17 amino acids. The CDR3, as DNA: TGTGCCAGCAGCACCCCCGCGATGGGAAAAAGCACAGATACGCAGTATTTT. This sequence encodes CASSTPAMGKSTDTQYF.

This clonotype has a handful of counts. The gene calls are TRBV20-1 and TRBJ2-5, with a tentative D call TRBD1 (6 bases). The V end lost 5 bases, the J end lost 4 bases, and 11 bases lay between the germline ends. CDR1 and CDR2 from the germline V gene are DFQATT and SNEGSKA (reference sequence). CDR3 length: 12 amino acids. The CDR3: CSAPNRAETQYF. CDR3 nucleotides: TGCAGTGCTCCTAACAGGGCAGAGACCCAGTACTTC.

In its sample, this clonotype was seen many times. V is TRBV14 and J is TRBJ1-1, with D perhaps TRBD1 (6 bases). The CDR3 contains 15 residues. Between the trimmed V and J ends, which lost 4 bases and 6 bases, there was a span of 18 bases. Per the germline V gene, CDR1 is SGHDN and CDR2 is FVKESK. CDR3 sequence: CASSLYKTGFAEAFF. The CDR3 nucleotides are TGTGCCAGCAGCCTTTATAAAACAGGGTTCGCTGAAGCTTTCTTT.

This clonotype was observed a few times. V usage is TRBV5-1 and J usage is TRBJ2-3; 11 bases map to TRBD1. The CDR3 is 15 amino acids. Germline lookup yields CDR1 SGHRS and CDR2 YFSETQ. V gave up 0 bases and J gave up 6 bases; unmatched junction bases: 3. In nucleotides, the CDR3 is TGCGCCAGCAGCTTGGAGGGACAGGGGGTGGATACGCAGTATTTT. It encodes CASSLEGQGVDTQYF. Drawing the rest from reference TRBV5-1 and TRBJ2-3, the complete variable domain is KAGVTQTPRYLIKTRGQQVTLSCSPISGHRSVSWYQQTPGQGLQFLFEYFSETQRNKGNFPGRFSGRQFSNSRSEMNVSTLELGDSALYLCASSLEGQGVDTQYFGPGTRLTVL.

The rearrangement uses TRBV12-3 or TRBV12-4 and TRBJ2-6, with a tentative D call TRBD1 (5 bases). The length of the CDR3 is 16 residues. Trimming removed 8 bases from V and 0 bases from J, with 14 bases in between. The CDR3 coding sequence is TGTGCCAGCCAGGGCAGGACATACTCTGGGGCCAACGTCCTGACTTTC. Translation: CASQGRTYSGANVLTF.

This clonotype was seen a few times. The chain uses TRBV7-4 and TRBJ2-7; D perhaps matches TRBD1 (6 bases). Germline CDR1 SGHVT, CDR2 SQSDAQ. Trimming shortened V by 5 bases and J by 5 bases, and 16 bases separated the two germline ends. The CDR3 contains 14 residues. The CDR3 region has the DNA TGTGCCAGCAGCCCCCGACCGGACAGCAACGAGCAGTACTTC. This gives the protein CASSPRPDSNEQYF.

This clonotype came up a few times. J is TRBJ2-5 and V is TRBV7-9; tentatively, D is TRBD2 (5 bases). Germline CDR1 is SEHNR and CDR2 is FQNEAQ (reference sequence). The V end was cut by 2 bases, the J end by 5 bases, with 12 bases between. The CDR3 covers 14 residues. CDR3 DNA sequence: TGTGCCAGCAGCTTATTCCGCGGGCTCGAGACCCAGTACTTC. Its protein is CASSLFRGLETQYF.

This clonotype was counted a few times. V usage is TRBV7-2 and J usage is TRBJ1-5, with D perhaps TRBD1 (6 bases). CDR1 is SGHTA and CDR2 is FQGNSA in the germline V gene. The germline V and J ends were trimmed by 4 bases and 7 bases, with 17 bases remaining between them. This CDR3 contains 15 residues. The CDR3 loop reads CASSYGGQGRQPQHF. DNA for the CDR3: TGTGCCAGCAGCTACGGGGGGCAGGGGCGACAGCCCCAGCATTTT.

CDR3 coding DNA: TGCGCCAGCAGCCCAGGGGGGAACGAGCAGTACTTC. Translation: CASSPGGNEQYF. The genes are TRBV5-1 and TRBJ2-7, with D perhaps matching TRBD1 (7 bases). The V end was cut by 4 bases, the J end by 5 bases, with 10 bases between. Per germline, CDR1 SGHRS and CDR2 YFSETQ. This CDR3 has 12 residues.

This clonotype was recorded at least ten times. CDR3 in DNA: TGTGCCAGCAGTTACGCAGGAGCTCAGACCCAGTACTTC. As protein: CASSYAGAQTQYF. This sequence joins TRBV6-5 and TRBJ2-5; D is unresolved. This CDR3 spans 13 amino acids. V dropped 2 bases and J dropped 6 bases, with 10 bases sitting between them. The germline V gene has CDR1 MNHEY and CDR2 SVGAGI.

The V and J genes are TRBV5-1 and TRBJ2-1, with 12 bases that match TRBD2. The germline CDR1 and CDR2 sequences are SGHRS and YFSETQ. Trimming took 2 bases from V and 2 from J; bases not matched to a gene: 2. The CDR3 spans 16 residues. This CDR3 reads CASSFGLAGTYNEQFF. Written as DNA, the CDR3 is TGCGCCAGCAGCTTCGGACTAGCGGGGACCTACAATGAGCAGTTCTTC.

The rearrangement uses TRBV4-1 and TRBJ1-1, with 9 bases aligning to TRBD1. The J segment lost 6 bases and the V segment lost 5 bases, leaving 10 bases of the junction unmatched. In germline, CDR1 is MGHRA, CDR2 YSYEKL. The length of the CDR3 is 15 residues. The CDR3 DNA reads as TGCGCCAGCAGCAGACCAGGGACAGGGATGCCTGAAGCTTTCTTT. Protein sequence: CASSRPGTGMPEAFF.

This clonotype was seen a handful of times. V usage is TRBV7-2 and J usage is TRBJ2-5; D remains unclear. Germline CDR1 and CDR2: SGHTA and FQGNSA. V lost 4 bases and J lost 9, with 9 bases in between. This CDR3 region has 11 residues. DNA for the CDR3: TGTGCCAGCAGCTGGGGTGGGGCCCAGTACTTC. It yields the protein CASSWGGAQYF.

This clonotype showed up just a few times. This rearrangement joins TRBV5-1 to TRBJ2-3; 9 bases map to TRBD2. The V and J ends lost 1 base and 0 bases, in that order; junction bases with no gene match: 9. The CDR3 loop spans 18 amino acids. Germline V gene data show CDR1 as SGHRS and CDR2 as YFSETQ. CDR3: CASSLISGGPPSTDTQYF. The CDR3 DNA is TGCGCCAGCAGCTTGATCAGCGGGGGGCCCCCTAGCACAGATACGCAGTATTTT.

The chain is built from TRBV12-3 or TRBV12-4 and TRBJ1-1; D ambiguous. The V gene lost 5 bases and the J gene lost 5 bases, with 12 bases spanning the gap. The CDR3 is 13 residues long. CDR3 residues: CASSKERRTEAFF. The CDR3 bases are TGTGCCAGCAGTAAGGAGAGAAGAACTGAAGCTTTCTTT.

This clonotype has more than one count but fewer than ten. The V and J genes are TRBV5-6 and TRBJ2-4; possible D gene TRBD1, 6 bases. Germline CDR1 and CDR2: SGHDT and YYEEEE. This CDR3 is built from 15 residues. The V and J ends lost 0 bases and 8 bases respectively, with 15 bases between them. CDR3 sequence: CASSLGARGFDIQYF. DNA for the CDR3: TGTGCCAGCAGCTTGGGCGCCAGGGGTTTCGACATTCAGTACTTC.

This clonotype was seen only once. The V and J genes are TRBV2 and TRBJ1-5; 9 bases agree with TRBD1. The CDR3 sequence is 17 residues long. Per the germline V gene, CDR1 is SNHLY and CDR2 is FYNNEI. The V segment lost 0 bases and the J segment 2 bases; nucleotides outside the gene matches: 5. Here the CDR3 reads CASSEAGQGFGNQPQHF. Here the CDR3 DNA reads TGTGCCAGCAGTGAAGCGGGACAGGGTTTTGGCAATCAGCCCCAGCATTTT.

This clonotype was counted ten times or more. This chain connects TRBV6-6 to TRBJ2-1; 7 nucleotides align to TRBD2. The CDR3 contains 12 residues. CDR1 is MNHNY, CDR2 SVGAGI, per germline (reference sequence). V shed 0 bases, J shed 10 bases, and the junction held 0 bases outside the gene matches. CDR3 nucleotide sequence: TGTGCCAGCAGTTACTCGCGGGGGGAGCAGTTCTTC. Its protein product is CASSYSRGEQFF.

To note about this clonotype: Since a much larger clone is just one base distant, this may be a read error. V gene TRBV12-3 or TRBV12-4 combines with J gene TRBJ1-4; D remains ambiguous. V gave up 1 base and J gave up 8 bases, with 14 bases separating them. The CDR3 covers 15 residues. CDR3 sequence: CASSLDPHLPEKLFF. The CDR3 nucleotides read TGTGCCAGCAGTTTAGATCCTCACCTCCCCGAAAAACTGTTTTTT.

This clonotype was seen repeatedly, ten times or more. The V call is TRBV12-3 or TRBV12-4, the J call TRBJ2-7, with D perhaps matching TRBD2 (7 bases). CDR3 length: 13 residues. Trimming pared 4 bases from V and 6 bases from J, leaving 13 bases between. The CDR3 loop reads CASSSWRGGEQYF. Written as DNA, the CDR3 is TGTGCCAGCAGTTCCTGGAGGGGGGGCGAGCAGTACTTC.

This clonotype showed up many times. V gene TRBV2 combines with J gene TRBJ2-1; 7 nucleotides match TRBD2. This CDR3 region has 15 residues. V shed 6 bases and J 6 bases; nucleotides not matched to a gene: 11. The V gene's germline CDR1 is SNHLY and CDR2 FYNNEI. Here the CDR3 reads CASRPYASGGNEQFF. CDR3 DNA sequence: TGTGCCAGCAGACCGTACGCATCGGGGGGCAATGAGCAGTTCTTC.

This clonotype was counted many times. The V and J genes are TRBV11-2 and TRBJ2-4, with 9 bases lining up with TRBD2. This CDR3 spans 16 amino acids. J lost 0 bases, V lost 6 bases, and 6 bases had no gene match. The germline V gene encodes CDR1 SGHAT and CDR2 FQNNGV. This CDR3 reads CASSLLAGLAKNIQYF. The DNA of the CDR3 is TGTGCCAGCAGTCTCCTAGCGGGGCTAGCCAAAAACATTCAGTACTTC.

This chain uses TRBV12-3 or TRBV12-4 with TRBJ2-1; tentative D call: TRBD2 (5 bases). Trimming took off 4 bases at V and 2 bases at J, with 15 bases between the two ends. This CDR3 has 16 residues. The CDR3 bases are TGTGCCAGCAGTTCCTCCGCGGGTCGAGCCTACAATGAGCAGTTCTTC. This encodes CASSSSAGRAYNEQFF.

This clonotype came up many times. The chain combines TRBV10-3 with TRBJ2-2; TRBD1 matches 8 bases. Germline V gene sequence: CDR1 ENHRY, CDR2 SYGVKD. The CDR3 is 14 amino acids. The trim removed 6 bases at V and 5 bases at J, leaving 5 bases unmatched. CDR3 sequence: CAISERTGTGELFF. The CDR3 nucleotides read TGTGCCATCAGCGAACGGACAGGGACCGGGGAGCTGTTTTTT.

Only a few counts were recorded for this clonotype. This chain joins TRBV29-1 and TRBJ2-5, with TRBD2 matching over 15 bases. CDR3 length: 16 residues. With V trimmed by 4 bases and J by 4 bases, 7 bases remained unmatched. Germline loops: CDR1 SQVTM, CDR2 ANQGSEA. The CDR3: CSVGTSGGAGSETQYF. The CDR3, as DNA: TGCAGCGTTGGGACTAGCGGGGGGGCCGGTTCAGAGACCCAGTACTTC.

At least ten counts were recorded for this clonotype. The V and J genes are TRBV5-1 and TRBJ2-7; no definite D call. Trimming pared 0 bases from V and 5 bases from J, leaving 6 bases between. The CDR3 spans 12 residues. Per the germline V gene, CDR1 is SGHRS and CDR2 is YFSETQ. CDR3 DNA: TGCGCCAGCAGCTTGGAATGGAACGAGCAGTACTTC. Protein product: CASSLEWNEQYF.

This clonotype turned up a few times. The rearrangement joins TRBV28 to TRBJ1-1; D not certain. CDR3 length equals 13 residues. CDR1 MDHEN and CDR2 SYDVKM come from the germline V gene. With 8 bases removed from V and 5 bases from J, the gap between germline ends came to 15 bases. CDR3 DNA sequence: TGTGCCAGCGGGTCGACTTTATATACTGAAGCTTTCTTT. This codes for CASGSTLYTEAFF.

A remark on this clonotype: A read error may explain this, as a much larger clone is one base away. The chain combines TRBV5-1 with TRBJ1-1; D is unclear. This CDR3 is built from 15 residues. Per the germline V gene, CDR1 is SGHRS and CDR2 is YFSETQ. The V end was cut by 8 bases, the J end by 1 base, with 18 bases between. This chain's CDR3 is CASSPHGDGNTEAFF. As DNA, the CDR3 is TGCGCCAGTAGCCCTCACGGCGACGGGAACACTGAAGCTTTCTTT. Variable domain in full (rest from reference TRBV5-1 and TRBJ1-1): KAGVTQTPRYLIKTRGQQVTLSCSPISGHRSVSWYQQTPGQGLQFLFEYFSETQRNKGNFPGRFSGRQFSNSRSEMNVSTLELGDSALYLCASSPHGDGNTEAFFGQGTRLTVV.

The rearrangement uses TRBV30 and TRBJ2-7; D remains unclear. The CDR3 sequence is 13 residues long. V lost 1 base, J lost 3 bases, and 10 bases lay in between. CDR1 and CDR2 (germline): GTSNPN, SVGIG (reference sequence). The CDR3 coding sequence is TGTGCCTGGAGTGCCGACTTTGGCTACGAGCAGTACTTC. Amino acid sequence: CAWSADFGYEQYF.